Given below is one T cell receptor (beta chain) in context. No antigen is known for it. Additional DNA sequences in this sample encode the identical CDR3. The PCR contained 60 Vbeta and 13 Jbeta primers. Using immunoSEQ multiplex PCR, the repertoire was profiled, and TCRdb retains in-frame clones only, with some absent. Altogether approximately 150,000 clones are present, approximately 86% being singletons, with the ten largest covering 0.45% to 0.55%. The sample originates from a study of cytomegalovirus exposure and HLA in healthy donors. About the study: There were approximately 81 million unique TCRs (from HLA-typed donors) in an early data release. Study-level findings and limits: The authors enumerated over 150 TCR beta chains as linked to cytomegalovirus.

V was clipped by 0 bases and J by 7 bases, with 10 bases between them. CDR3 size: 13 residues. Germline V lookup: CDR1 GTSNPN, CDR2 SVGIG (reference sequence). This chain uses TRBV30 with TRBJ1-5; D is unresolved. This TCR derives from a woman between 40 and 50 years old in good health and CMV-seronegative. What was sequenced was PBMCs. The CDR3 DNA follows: TGTGCCTGGAGTGTAGGTGGGGAGCAGCCCCAGCATTTT. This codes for CAWSVGGEQPQHF.